The 20 T cell receptor beta chains reported below all come from one sample, sequenced in a study of T cell responses to AZD1222 COVID-19 vaccine. The assay was immunoSEQ multiplex PCR, and TCRdb's table has in-frame clones only and misses some. The data contain tens of thousands of clones, about three quarters of them singletons. Sequences were derived from peripheral blood, sampled on day 0 of AZD1222 vaccination. All receptors derive from an adult in good health.

The chain has TRBV10-3 and TRBJ1-2, with 10 bases lining up with TRBD1. This CDR3 comprises 17 residues. The germline V gene has CDR1 ENHRY and CDR2 SYGVKD. V lost 4 bases, J lost 1 base, and 9 bases stayed unmatched. CDR3 region: CAISGTGTGDYNYGYTF. CDR3 DNA sequence: TGTGCCATCAGTGGCACCGGGACAGGGGATTATAACTATGGCTACACCTTC.

The chain employs TRBV12-3 or TRBV12-4 and TRBJ2-1; D not certain. The CDR3 has 12 residues. The V gene lost 4 bases and the J gene lost 6 bases, with 7 bases spanning the gap. The CDR3 bases are TGTGCCAGCAGTTCGACCGGCAATGAGCAGTTCTTC. Protein sequence: CASSSTGNEQFF.

This rearrangement joins TRBV6-6 to TRBJ2-7, with D uncertain. The CDR3 extends over 10 amino acids. Germline-derived CDR1 and CDR2 are MNHNY and SVGAGI (reference sequence). Trimming removed 8 bases from V and 7 bases from J, with 9 bases in between. CDR3 region: CASGVGEQYF. The CDR3 DNA sequence: TGTGCCAGCGGGGTTGGGGAGCAGTACTTC.

The chain couples TRBV4-2 to TRBJ1-6, with TRBD1 as a possible D gene (5 bases). This CDR3 has 17 residues. V was shortened by 0 bases and J by 9 bases, with 18 bases between the two germline ends. Germline CDR1 LGHNA, CDR2 YNFKEQ. CDR3 sequence: CASSQERRQTTLSPLHF. In DNA form, the CDR3 reads TGTGCCAGCAGCCAAGAAAGGCGACAGACAACCCTTTCACCCCTCCACTTT.

This clone was seen a single time. The chain has TRBV4-1 and TRBJ1-5; D is uncertain. Germline V gene data show CDR1 as MGHRA and CDR2 as YSYEKL. With 0 bases removed from V and 3 bases from J, the gap between germline ends came to 12 bases. The CDR3 has 16 amino acids. The chain's CDR3 is CASSQDVSVDNQPQHF. Written as DNA, the CDR3 is TGCGCCAGCAGCCAAGACGTGTCGGTAGACAATCAGCCCCAGCATTTT.

V and J are TRBV30 and TRBJ1-1; 9 nucleotides match TRBD1. This CDR3 contains 11 residues. Germline CDR1 GTSNPN, CDR2 SVGIG (reference sequence). V lost 8 bases and J lost 9; bases outside the gene matches: 7. CDR3 in amino acids: CAQTGGGKAFF. In nucleotides, the CDR3 is TGTGCCCAAACAGGGGGCGGGAAAGCTTTCTTT. Full variable domain (rest looked up from reference TRBV30 and TRBJ1-1): SQTIHQWPATLVQPVGSPLSLECTVEGTSNPNLYWYRQAAGRGLQLLFYSVGIGQISSEVPQNLSASRPQDRQFILSSKKLLLSDSGFYLCAQTGGGKAFFGQGTRLTVV.

This clone was recorded a few times. J is TRBJ1-5 and V is TRBV12-3 or TRBV12-4; possible D gene TRBD1, 5 bases. V was cut by 3 bases and J by 10 bases, with 13 bases left in between. The CDR3 is made up of 13 amino acids. In DNA form, the CDR3 reads TGTGCCAGCAGTTTGGCAGGGCAGAGTCCCCAGCATTTT. Its protein is CASSLAGQSPQHF.

This chain uses TRBV5-5 with TRBJ1-5, with D perhaps TRBD1 (5 bases). Trimming took 4 bases from V and 7 from J, leaving 15 bases between them. The CDR3 totals 14 residues. Germline V lookup: CDR1 SGHKS, CDR2 YYEKEE (reference sequence). The CDR3 loop reads CASSPLGDWQPQHF. For the CDR3, the DNA is TGTGCCAGCAGCCCGCTGGGGGATTGGCAGCCCCAGCATTTT.

The chain has TRBV7-9 and TRBJ1-1, with D hard to call. CDR3 length: 13 amino acids. V was cut by 1 base and J by 3 bases, with 6 bases left in between. Germline CDR1 and CDR2: SEHNR and FQNEAQ (reference sequence). The DNA of the CDR3 is TGTGCCAGCAGCTTAGAGGCAGACACTGAAGCTTTCTTT. It encodes CASSLEADTEAFF.

The V and J genes are TRBV11-2 and TRBJ1-5, with TRBD1 as a possible D gene (6 bases). The germline V gene encodes CDR1 SGHAT and CDR2 FQNNGV. The CDR3 has 16 residues. With 5 bases removed from V and 7 bases from J, the gap between germline ends came to 21 bases. CDR3 sequence: CASSRSTGGLEQPQHF. The CDR3 bases are TGTGCCAGCAGCCGGTCGACGGGGGGCCTCGAACAGCCCCAGCATTTT.

The chain has TRBV30 and TRBJ2-7, with D perhaps TRBD1 (6 bases). Germline V gene sequence: CDR1 GTSNPN, CDR2 SVGIG (reference sequence). Trimming took off 0 bases at V and 3 bases at J, with 12 bases between the two ends. The CDR3 runs 14 residues. The CDR3 protein is CAWSVGRGLYEQYF. The CDR3 coding sequence is TGTGCCTGGAGTGTAGGCAGGGGTCTCTACGAGCAGTACTTC.

The V call is TRBV6-6, the J call TRBJ2-7; TRBD1 matches at 7 bases. The CDR3 spans 17 residues. Trimming cost V 5 bases and J 1 base; bases outside gene matches: 14. Germline loops: CDR1 MNHNY, CDR2 SVGAGI (reference sequence). CDR3 amino acids: CASSRSKSRGSSYEQYF. The DNA of the CDR3 is TGTGCCAGCAGTCGGTCTAAATCCAGGGGGAGTTCCTACGAGCAGTACTTC.

The rearrangement links TRBV6-5 to TRBJ1-4, with no clear D. The CDR3 length is 12 residues. Trimming cost V 0 bases and J 8 bases, with 4 bases left between them. CDR1 and CDR2 (germline): MNHEY, SVGAGI. CDR3 coding DNA: TGTGCCAGCAGTTACTCAGAGGAAAAACTGTTTTTT. Encoded protein: CASSYSEEKLFF.

The chain uses TRBV2 and TRBJ2-5, with 8 bases lining up with TRBD1. CDR3 length equals 14 residues. The germline V gene has CDR1 SNHLY and CDR2 FYNNEI. The trim removed 6 bases at V and 9 bases at J, leaving 12 bases unmatched. CDR3: CASSGGSGGGAQYF. CDR3 in DNA: TGTGCCAGCAGCGGAGGGTCAGGGGGCGGGGCCCAGTACTTC.

This chain uses TRBV6-1 with TRBJ2-1; TRBD2 matches 8 bases. J was trimmed by 4 bases and V by 6 bases; bases with no gene match: 8. Germline CDR1 MNHNS, CDR2 SASEGT. CDR3 size: 15 residues. CDR3 nucleotide sequence: TGTGCCAGCAGACCACTAGCGGCCCCATACAATGAGCAGTTCTTC. It encodes CASRPLAAPYNEQFF.

This clone was recorded once. The chain couples TRBV30 to TRBJ2-3; D may be TRBD1 (6 bases). The CDR3 consists of 14 residues. CDR1 is GTSNPN and CDR2 is SVGIG in the germline V gene (reference sequence). Trimming cost V 2 bases and J 8 bases, with 17 bases left between them. The DNA for the CDR3 is TGTGCCTGGAGTCAGGGGACCGAACGGGGTACGCAGTATTTT. Translating it yields CAWSQGTERGTQYF.

V gene TRBV3-1 (or the pseudogene TRBV3-2) combines with J gene TRBJ2-5; possibly TRBD2 for D (5 bases). CDR3 length: 14 amino acids. Between the trimmed V and J ends, which lost 0 bases and 7 bases, there was a span of 12 bases. Germline CDR1 is LGHDT and CDR2 is YNNKEL (reference sequence). CDR3 in amino acids: CASSQDLAIRTQYF. The CDR3 DNA is TGTGCCAGCAGCCAAGACCTAGCTATCCGGACCCAGTACTTC.

The V and J genes are TRBV7-9 and TRBJ1-6; perhaps TRBD1 as D (6 bases). CDR1 is SEHNR, CDR2 FQNEAQ, per germline (reference sequence). V lost 1 base and J 7 bases, leaving 14 bases between the germline ends. This CDR3 region has 16 residues. The CDR3 sequence is CASSLVVGGPNSPLHF. The CDR3 region has the DNA TGTGCCAGCAGCTTAGTGGTAGGGGGGCCAAATTCACCCCTCCACTTT.

V is TRBV28 and J is TRBJ2-7, with 9 bases that match TRBD1. The CDR3 covers 15 residues. J gave up 4 bases and V 7 bases, and 11 bases lay outside the gene matches. CDR1 and CDR2 (germline): MDHEN, SYDVKM. The CDR3, as DNA: TGTGCCAGCATACAAACCGGGACAGGGTCGTACGAGCAGTACTTC. As protein: CASIQTGTGSYEQYF.

V and J are TRBV6-7 and TRBJ2-1, with unresolved D. TRBV6-7 is filed as an ORF, its function uncertain. Between the trimmed V and J ends, which lost 5 bases and 6 bases, there was a span of 11 bases. The CDR3 has 13 amino acids. CDR3 sequence: CASSEDNSNEQFF. The CDR3 coding sequence is TGTGCCAGCAGTGAAGACAACTCCAATGAGCAGTTCTTC.